One sample yielded the 27 T cell receptor beta chains listed below, sequenced in a study of blood T cell repertoires in COVID-19. Sequencing used immunoSEQ multiplex PCR; TCRdb keeps in-frame clones, though not all of them. This sample has under 250,000 clones; nearly 95% occur once, and the top ten carry about 0.8%. The sample consisted of peripheral blood. These TCRs come from a man in his thirties or forties with COVID-19, enrolled during active disease.

This chain links TRBV5-1 with TRBJ2-7, with D perhaps matching TRBD2 (5 bases). From germline, CDR1 is SGHRS and CDR2 YFSETQ. Trimming stripped 0 bases from V and 3 bases from J, with 13 bases between. The CDR3 loop spans 15 amino acids. The CDR3 sequence is CASSLGGPRGYEQYF. The CDR3 DNA sequence: TGCGCCAGCAGCTTGGGTGGCCCCCGGGGCTACGAGCAGTACTTC.

This clone was observed once. The chain uses TRBV30 and TRBJ1-1, with a weak D call TRBD1 (5 bases). V was clipped by 2 bases and J by 4 bases, with 11 bases between them. The CDR3 spans 13 residues. The germline CDR1 and CDR2 sequences are GTSNPN and SVGIG (reference sequence). The CDR3 loop is CAWSRTQGTEAFF. The CDR3 DNA is TGTGCCTGGAGTCGTACTCAGGGCACTGAAGCTTTCTTT.

V is TRBV4-1 and J is TRBJ1-5, with D perhaps matching TRBD1 (5 bases). V was trimmed by 7 bases and J by 6 bases, leaving 16 bases between them. This CDR3 comprises 14 residues. Germline V CDR1 and CDR2: MGHRA, YSYEKL. CDR3 sequence (DNA): TGCGCCAGCAACCCGGGGGTCGGGGGTCAGCCCCAGCATTTT. Its protein product is CASNPGVGGQPQHF.

The chain is built from TRBV19 and TRBJ2-6, with a weak D call TRBD1 (5 bases). CDR3 length: 15 residues. Per germline, CDR1 LNHDA and CDR2 SQIVND (reference sequence). V lost 5 bases and J 2 bases, leaving 10 bases between the germline ends. This chain's CDR3 is CASSFSDTGANVLTF. The CDR3 DNA reads TGTGCCAGTAGTTTCTCGGACACTGGGGCCAACGTCCTGACTTTC.

The chain carries TRBV6-1 and TRBJ2-5, with D possibly being TRBD2 (6 bases). Germline assignment: CDR1 MNHNS and CDR2 SASEGT. The V gene lost 1 base and the J gene lost 1 base, with 10 bases spanning the gap. The CDR3 extends over 15 amino acids. The CDR3 coding sequence is TGTGCCAGCAGTGAAGGGCGGGGCCGCCAAGAGACCCAGTACTTC. It is translated as CASSEGRGRQETQYF.

J is TRBJ1-2 and V is TRBV5-6, with TRBD1 identical over 10 bases. With V trimmed by 2 bases and J by 4 bases, 5 bases remained unmatched. This CDR3 has 15 amino acids. The germline gives CDR1 SGHDT, CDR2 YYEEEE. CDR3 protein: CASSLGTGDSYGYTF. CDR3 sequence (DNA): TGTGCCAGCAGCTTAGGGACAGGGGATAGCTATGGCTACACCTTC. Supplemented by reference TRBV5-6 and TRBJ1-2, the full variable domain reads DAGVTQSPTHLIKTRGQQVTLRCSPKSGHDTVSWYQQALGQGPQFIFQYYEEEERQRGNFPDRFSGHQFPNYSSELNVNALLLGDSALYLCASSLGTGDSYGYTFGSGTRLTVV.

The chain employs TRBV27 and TRBJ2-2; TRBD1 aligns across 10 bases. With 6 bases clipped from V and 5 bases from J, the junction kept 12 bases outside the gene matches. Germline CDR1 MNHEY, CDR2 SMNVEV (reference sequence). CDR3 length: 17 residues. CDR3 in DNA: TGTGCCAGCAGCCACAGGGGACAGGGGCTAATTACCGGGGAGCTGTTTTTT. It specifies CASSHRGQGLITGELFF.

The chain is built from TRBV13 and TRBJ2-7; 10 bases agree with TRBD1. V trimming: 3 bases; J trimming: 3 bases; junction bases outside the gene matches: 5. This CDR3 spans 15 amino acids. Germline lookup yields CDR1 PRHDT and CDR2 FYEKMQ (reference sequence). This chain's CDR3 is CASSFNRDRGYEQYF. CDR3 nucleotides: TGTGCCAGCAGCTTTAACCGGGACAGGGGCTACGAGCAGTACTTC.

The genes are TRBV7-9 and TRBJ1-2, with D possibly matching TRBD1 (6 bases). Per the germline V gene, CDR1 is SEHNR and CDR2 is FQNEAQ (reference sequence). V was shortened by 5 bases and J by 6 bases, with 10 bases between the two germline ends. The CDR3 has 12 residues. The CDR3 spells CASSEQGDGYTF. CDR3 in DNA: TGTGCCAGCAGCGAACAGGGAGATGGCTACACCTTC.

The chain couples TRBV4-1 to TRBJ2-3; 7 bases match TRBD2. V shed 1 base, J shed 0 bases, and the junction held 7 bases outside the gene matches. Looked up from germline, CDR1 is MGHRA and CDR2 is YSYEKL. The CDR3 contains 17 residues. Here the CDR3 DNA reads TGCGCCAGCAGCCAAGGTGAGCTAGCGGAGAGCACAGATACGCAGTATTTT. Encoded protein: CASSQGELAESTDTQYF.

The rearrangement links TRBV7-2 to TRBJ1-2; 8 bases are a match to TRBD1. Germline V gene lookup returns CDR1 SGHTA and CDR2 FQGNSA. The V gene end was trimmed by 1 base and the J gene end by 4 bases; junction bases not matched to a gene: 8. CDR3 length: 16 residues. The CDR3 bases are TGTGCCAGCAGCTTAGATACAGGGGGGGCCTCCTATGGCTACACCTTC. This encodes CASSLDTGGASYGYTF. The full variable domain, in which reference TRBV7-2 and TRBJ1-2 provide the parts outside the CDR3, is GAGVSQSPSNKVTEKGKDVELRCDPISGHTALYWYRQSLGQGLEFLIYFQGNSAPDKSGLPSDRFSAERTGGSVSTLTIQRTQQEDSAVYLCASSLDTGGASYGYTFGSGTRLTVV.

The V gene is TRBV7-9, the J gene TRBJ1-6; maybe TRBD1 (5 bases). The CDR3 contains 15 residues. V was cut by 5 bases and J by 6 bases, with 14 bases left in between. CDR1 and CDR2 from the germline V gene are SEHNR and FQNEAQ (reference sequence). CDR3 sequence reads: CASSPRGSINSPLHF. DNA for the CDR3: TGTGCCAGCAGCCCTCGGGGGTCGATTAATTCACCCCTCCACTTT.

The chain couples TRBV7-9 to TRBJ2-1; 10 bases are shared with TRBD1. V dropped 8 bases and J dropped 12; count of bases not matched to a gene: 19. This CDR3 has 16 residues. Looked up from germline, CDR1 is SEHNR and CDR2 is FQNEAQ (reference sequence). In DNA, the CDR3 is TGTGCCAGCGGTCGCCCGGGACAGGGGTTTTCAGCCGGGCAGTTCTTC. Its translation: CASGRPGQGFSAGQFF.

This sequence joins TRBV5-1 and TRBJ2-1, with 10 bases lining up with TRBD2. There are 14 residues in the CDR3. In germline, CDR1 is SGHRS, CDR2 YFSETQ. V dropped 8 bases and J dropped 5; count of bases not matched to a gene: 7. DNA for the CDR3: TGCGCCAGTAAACTAGCGGGGTTCAACAATGAGCAGTTCTTC. Amino acids: CASKLAGFNNEQFF.

The V call is TRBV7-2, the J call TRBJ1-6; D is perhaps TRBD1 (5 bases). Germline CDR1 is SGHTA and CDR2 is FQGNSA. The germline V and J ends were trimmed by 1 base and 5 bases, with 9 bases remaining between them. This CDR3 has 15 amino acids. For the CDR3, the DNA is TGTGCCAGCAGCTTAGTCGGGACTAATAATTCACCCCTCCACTTT. As protein: CASSLVGTNNSPLHF.

The genes are TRBV7-9 and TRBJ1-5; D is unclear. The CDR3 length is 13 residues. Trimming removed 5 bases at V and 6 bases at J, with 11 bases between. Germline V gene lookup returns CDR1 SEHNR and CDR2 FQNEAQ (reference sequence). CDR3 protein: CASSGRVGQPQHF. The CDR3, as DNA: TGTGCCAGCAGCGGGAGGGTTGGTCAGCCCCAGCATTTT.

V usage is TRBV6-1 and J usage is TRBJ1-5; 7 bases align to TRBD1. With V trimmed by 2 bases and J by 1 base, 2 bases remained unmatched. Germline values: CDR1 MNHNS, CDR2 SASEGT. The CDR3 sequence is 15 residues long. The CDR3 DNA follows: TGTGCCAGCAGTGAACCGACAGGGAGCAATCAGCCCCAGCATTTT. Its protein product is CASSEPTGSNQPQHF.

This CDR3 reads CASSLGAFMVNEQFF. The DNA for the CDR3 is TGTGCCAGCAGTTTAGGGGCCTTTATGGTCAATGAGCAGTTCTTC. The chain employs TRBV27 and TRBJ2-1; D may be TRBD1 (5 bases). The CDR3 consists of 15 residues. Germline values: CDR1 MNHEY, CDR2 SMNVEV (reference sequence). The V end lost 2 bases, the J end lost 6 bases, and 14 bases lay between the germline ends.

The V and J genes are TRBV5-4 and TRBJ1-1; no clear D. CDR3 size: 16 residues. Germline lookup yields CDR1 SGHNT and CDR2 YYREEE (reference sequence). Trimming stripped 4 bases from V and 2 bases from J, with 18 bases between. CDR3 in amino acids: CASSLANGGLNTEAFF. The CDR3 DNA reads TGTGCCAGCAGCCTAGCTAACGGCGGGCTAAACACTGAAGCTTTCTTT.

The gene calls are TRBV3-1 (or the pseudogene TRBV3-2) and TRBJ2-1; unclear D gene. The germline gives CDR1 LGHDT, CDR2 YNNKEL (reference sequence). Between the trimmed V and J ends, which lost 1 base and 3 bases, there was a span of 7 bases. This CDR3 has 14 residues. The CDR3 protein is CASSQGPVYNEQFF. In nucleotides, the CDR3 is TGTGCCAGCAGCCAAGGGCCCGTCTACAATGAGCAGTTCTTC.

The V gene is TRBV6-5, the J gene TRBJ2-7, with D tentatively TRBD2 (5 bases). Trimming pared 0 bases from V and 2 bases from J, leaving 14 bases between. Germline V gene lookup returns CDR1 MNHEY and CDR2 SVGAGI. The CDR3 is 16 residues long. The CDR3 region is CASSYSPRHGAYEQYF. The CDR3 DNA is TGTGCCAGCAGTTACTCACCCAGACACGGGGCCTACGAGCAGTACTTC.

This chain joins TRBV9 and TRBJ2-1, with D maybe TRBD2 (6 bases). CDR3 length equals 15 residues. Germline V gives CDR1 SGDLS, CDR2 YYNGEE. V was pared by 3 bases and J by 7 bases, with 17 bases between. In DNA, the CDR3 is TGTGCCAGCAGCGCATCCGGGACTTCGGGGAATGAGCAGTTCTTC. It translates to CASSASGTSGNEQFF.

The chain links TRBV7-9 to TRBJ2-1, with TRBD1 as a possible D gene (6 bases). CDR3 length equals 17 residues. V was shortened by 1 base and J by 3 bases, with 16 bases between the two germline ends. Germline values: CDR1 SEHNR, CDR2 FQNEAQ (reference sequence). CDR3 nucleotides: TGTGCCAGCAGCTTAGGCACTGGGGCAGGGGACTACAATGAGCAGTTCTTC. Translation gives CASSLGTGAGDYNEQFF.

V and J are TRBV30 and TRBJ1-4; 7 positions agree with TRBD1. V trimming: 1 base; J trimming: 5 bases; junction bases outside the gene matches: 10. The germline V gene has CDR1 GTSNPN and CDR2 SVGIG (reference sequence). CDR3 length: 16 residues. This CDR3 is CAWSERGRGGNEKLFF. CDR3 bases: TGTGCCTGGAGTGAAAGGGGGCGCGGGGGGAATGAAAAACTGTTTTTT.

The count of this clone is one. The V and J genes are TRBV2 and TRBJ1-4; a weak D match, TRBD1 (6 bases). The V end lost 6 bases, the J end lost 3 bases, and 11 bases lay between the germline ends. The V gene's germline CDR1 is SNHLY and CDR2 FYNNEI. CDR3 size: 14 residues. The CDR3 region is CASRGTGPNEKLFF. The CDR3 DNA reads as TGTGCCAGCAGGGGTACAGGGCCTAATGAAAAACTGTTTTTT. Together with reference TRBV2 and TRBJ1-4, the CDR3 gives the full variable domain: EPEVTQTPSHQVTQMGQEVILRCVPISNHLYFYWYRQILGQKVEFLVSFYNNEISEKSEIFDDQFSVERPDGSNFTLKIRSTKLEDSAMYFCASRGTGPNEKLFFGSGTQLSVL.

This clone came up a few times. The chain links TRBV19 to TRBJ1-1, with D possibly matching TRBD1 (5 bases). V shed 7 bases and J shed 5 bases, with 17 bases lying between them. The CDR3 contains 14 residues. Per the germline V gene, CDR1 is LNHDA and CDR2 is SQIVND (reference sequence). CDR3 nucleotides: TGTGCCAGTATGGTCGGGGGATCTTTGACTGAAGCTTTCTTT. It is translated as CASMVGGSLTEAFF. Full variable domain (rest looked up from reference TRBV19 and TRBJ1-1): DGGITQSPKYLFRKEGQNVTLSCEQNLNHDAMYWYRQDPGQGLRLIYYSQIVNDFQKGDIAEGYSVSREKKESFPLTVTSAQKNPTAFYLCASMVGGSLTEAFFGQGTRLTVV.

V usage is TRBV7-6 and J usage is TRBJ2-2; no clear D. CDR3 length equals 15 residues. V lost 1 base to trimming and J lost 0 bases, with 6 bases between them. Germline V gene data show CDR1 as SGHVS and CDR2 as FNYEAQ. The CDR3 loop reads CASSLVTTNTGELFF. CDR3 coding DNA: TGTGCCAGCAGCTTAGTTACTACGAACACCGGGGAGCTGTTTTTT.